This T cell receptor beta chain was observed in a study of blood T cell repertoires in COVID-19. Study details: Sites across the United States, Italy and Spain contributed samples from acute and convalescent COVID-19.

Trimming cost V 4 bases and J 8 bases, with 14 bases left between them. The CDR3 totals 13 residues. The germline V gene encodes CDR1 MNHEY and CDR2 SVGAGI. Methods used by the authors: Reference gene primer amplification gave estimated nucleated cell counts. Data came from immunoSEQ multiplex PCR; TCRdb stores just in-frame clones and leaves some out. D and trimming were read from the DNA, whereas the V and J calls and clone size are those reported in that table. The repertoire holds roughly 110,000 clones, about 85% seen once, with about 13% in the top ten. The chain combines TRBV6-5 with TRBJ1-2, with D uncertain. The receptor's source is a human donor in a cohort sampled during active COVID-19. Input material: peripheral blood. CDR3 nucleotide sequence: TGTGCCAGCAGTTCCGGGGTTTGGGAGGGCTACACCTTC. The encoded protein is CASSSGVWEGYTF.